This T cell receptor beta chain was profiled in a study of cytomegalovirus exposure and HLA in healthy donors. This PCR relied on a set of 60 Vbeta primers and 13 Jbeta primers. In the source study's methods: Later, an analysis found roughly 80 million unique TCR beta chains, and roughly 9.9 million of these were shared. The table came from immunoSEQ multiplex PCR; TCRdb's copy has only in-frame clones and leaves some out. V, J and clone size were drawn from that table, and D and trimming were deduced from the DNA. The sample carries over 150,000 clones, approximately 80% recorded once. Whole-study findings and limits: From TCR beta sequences, most subjects' HLA-A and HLA-B alleles were reportedly predicted accurately.

The CDR3 is 15 residues long. Unmatched junction bases numbered 8, after V lost 5 bases and J lost 2 bases. CDR1 and CDR2 from the germline V gene are SGHVS and FQNEAQ. As for this clone: The antigen remains undetermined.

The clonotype originates from a woman aged 40 to 50 in good health and CMV-seropositive. The chain recombines TRBV7-8 with TRBJ1-1; TRBD1 aligns across 7 bases. The sample comprised PBMCs. The CDR3 DNA reads as TGTGCCAGCAGCACTTCGACAGGGCTCAACACTGAAGCTTTCTTT. It is translated as CASSTSTGLNTEAFF.